The present T cell receptor (beta chain) was sequenced within a study of cytomegalovirus exposure and HLA in healthy donors. With 60 Vbeta and 13 Jbeta primers, the PCR was carried out. The repertoire was sequenced with immunoSEQ multiplex PCR; TCRdb's copy has only in-frame clones and lacks some. Here the sample spans about 270,000 clones, approximately 70% being singletons. The junction had 5 bases not matched to a gene; V was cut back by 3 bases and J by 5 bases. Germline CDR1 SGHDN, CDR2 FVKESK. This CDR3 is 15 amino acids long. The table lists this clone with a few counts. The sequence derives from a female donor in good health and CMV-seronegative. The chain uses TRBV14 and TRBJ2-1; 9 nucleotides agree with TRBD2. The material sequenced was PBMCs. The CDR3 DNA reads TGTGCCAGCAGCCACGCGGCTAGCGGGAACAATGAGCAGTTCTTC. Protein: CASSHAASGNNEQFF.